This T cell receptor (beta chain) was recovered during a study of siplizumab effects on memory and regulatory T cells. Study-wide results and caveats: Mapping to unstimulated subsets was achieved for only a minor fraction of alloreactive clones. Memory cells seemed less diverse than naive T cells, which also seemed major contributors to the alloresponse.

The V end was cut by 5 bases, the J end by 4 bases, with 9 bases between. There are 13 residues in the CDR3. From germline, CDR1 is SEHNR and CDR2 FQNEAQ (reference sequence). Concerning this clone itself: Its antigen is as yet unknown.

Only in-frame clones appear in the TCRdb table, and some are missing; sequencing was by immunoSEQ multiplex PCR. There are about 100,000 clones in the sample; about 94% occur only once, and 1% to 1.5% lies in the top ten. The chain recombines TRBV7-9 with TRBJ1-5, with D hard to call. This sequence originates from a human donor in good health. The specimen was non-Treg CD4+ T cells sorted from blood. The CDR3 sequence: CASSRAFNQPQHF. The CDR3 DNA sequence: TGTGCCAGCAGCCGGGCCTTTAATCAGCCCCAGCATTTT.